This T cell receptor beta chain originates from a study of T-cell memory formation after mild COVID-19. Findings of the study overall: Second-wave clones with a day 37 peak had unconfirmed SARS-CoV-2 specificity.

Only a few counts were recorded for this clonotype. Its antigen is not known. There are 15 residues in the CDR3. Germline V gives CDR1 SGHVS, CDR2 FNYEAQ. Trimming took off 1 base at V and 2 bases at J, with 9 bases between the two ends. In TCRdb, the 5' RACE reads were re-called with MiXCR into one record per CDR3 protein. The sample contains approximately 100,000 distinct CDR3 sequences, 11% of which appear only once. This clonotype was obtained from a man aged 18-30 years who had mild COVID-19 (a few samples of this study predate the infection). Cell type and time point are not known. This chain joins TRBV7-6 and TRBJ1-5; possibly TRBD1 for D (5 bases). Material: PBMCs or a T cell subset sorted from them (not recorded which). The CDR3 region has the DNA TGTGCCAGCAGCTTAGAGGGGTCTGGCAATCAGCCCCAGCATTTT. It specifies CASSLEGSGNQPQHF.